This T cell receptor (beta chain) was observed in a study of T-cell reconstitution after alpha-beta-depleted transplantation in children. Regarding the study as a whole: Roughly two months post-transplant, alpha-beta T cells reportedly originated from several hundred graft clones that had expanded.

Concerning this clonotype: Its matching antigen is unknown.

As it was prepared, the TCRbeta library received unique molecular identifiers. TCRdb redid the calling of the PCR reads with MiXCR, one entry per CDR3 protein. The table lists about 250,000 distinct CDR3 sequences, 24% of them singletons, with 4% to 5.5% in the top ten. Germline lookup yields CDR1 KGHSH and CDR2 LQKENI. The CDR3 is made up of 14 amino acids. The germline V and J ends were trimmed by 3 bases and 3 bases, with 12 bases remaining between them. This receptor was obtained from a female patient between 2 and 10 years old who had a stem cell transplant for congenital amegakaryocytic thrombocytopenia, so the T cells may come from the graft donor. Material: PBMCs, mostly from graft donor cells, obtained 360 days after TCRalphabeta/CD19-depleted stem cell transplant. This chain uses TRBV18 with TRBJ2-7; possible D gene TRBD1, 5 bases. The CDR3 loop reads CASSPPGLHYEQYF. CDR3 DNA sequence: TGTGCCAGCTCACCGCCAGGGTTGCACTACGAGCAGTACTTC.